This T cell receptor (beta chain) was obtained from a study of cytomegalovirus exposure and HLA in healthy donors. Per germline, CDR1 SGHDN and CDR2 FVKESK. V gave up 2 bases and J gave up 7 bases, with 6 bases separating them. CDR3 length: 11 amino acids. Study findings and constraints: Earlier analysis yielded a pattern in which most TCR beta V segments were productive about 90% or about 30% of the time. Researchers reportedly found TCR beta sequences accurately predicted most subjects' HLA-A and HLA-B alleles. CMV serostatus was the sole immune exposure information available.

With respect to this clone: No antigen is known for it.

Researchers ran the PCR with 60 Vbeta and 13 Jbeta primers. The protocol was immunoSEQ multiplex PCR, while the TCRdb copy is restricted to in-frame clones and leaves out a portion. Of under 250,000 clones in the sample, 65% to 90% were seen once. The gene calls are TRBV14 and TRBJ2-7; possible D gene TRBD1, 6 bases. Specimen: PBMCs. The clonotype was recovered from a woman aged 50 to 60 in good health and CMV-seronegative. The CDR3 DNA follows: TGTGCCAGCAGCCAAAGGGGGGAGCAGTACTTC. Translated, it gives CASSQRGEQYF.